This T cell receptor beta chain came from a study of Ad26.COV2.S vaccination and SARS-CoV-2 variants. Study information: Dosing was one shot or two shots 56 days apart.

Trimming removed 1 base from V and 5 bases from J, with 8 bases in between. The CDR3 spans 13 residues. Germline-derived CDR1 and CDR2 are LGHDT and YNNKEL (reference sequence). Treatment reported: approximately 18 received Ad26.COV2.S at low or high dose, single or two shots; about five received placebo; per-sample allocation not given. The samples date from day 63 after the first vaccine or placebo injection. Method: immunoSEQ multiplex PCR; TCRdb's copy keeps in-frame clones and lacks some. Of around 400,000 clones listed, approximately 91% are singletons. General study points: Greater spike-specific TCR breadth was seen in vaccine recipients than in placebo recipients.

About this clone: The antigen is undetermined.

Specimen: peripheral blood, collected in a trial of Ad26.COV2.S vaccine versus placebo. The receptor comes from a person aged 18 to 65 who received the Ad26.COV2.S COVID-19 vaccine or a placebo. The genes are TRBV3-1 (or the pseudogene TRBV3-2) and TRBJ2-5; unclear D gene. In DNA, the CDR3 is TGTGCCAGCAGCCAAGCCCAATGGGAGACCCAGTACTTC. Amino acids: CASSQAQWETQYF.